The present TCR beta chain was sequenced within a study of human T cells and chemical hapten exposure. TCRdb fed the RACE reads into MiXCR, producing one record per CDR3 protein. Of approximately 90,000 distinct CDR3 sequences listed, about 28% are singletons. Time point defined: patch test 3, about 24 weeks after DPC sensitization. The treatment was: therapeutic diphenylcyclopropenone sensitization with weekly scalp DPC. The sequence was collected from a man aged 40-50 years with alopecia areata. Some clones in this sample may be carry-over from other donors' samples. Sequencing was performed on whole blood, taken in connection with sensitization to the hapten diphenylcyclopropenone (DPC).

For the CDR3, the DNA is TGTGCCAGCTGGGGGCAGGCGCTCTTGTCTAGCACAGATACGCAGTATTTT. This encodes CASWGQALLSSTDTQYF. The chain links TRBV7-9 to TRBJ2-3; a weak D match, TRBD1 (6 bases). The V gene lost 8 bases and the J gene lost 0 bases, with 21 bases spanning the gap. From germline, CDR1 is SEHNR and CDR2 FQNEAQ (reference sequence). This CDR3 contains 17 residues.